The source of this TCR beta chain is a study of cytomegalovirus exposure and HLA in healthy donors. This clone was observed a single time. The primer mix had 60 Vbeta and 13 Jbeta primers. Some clones are missing from TCRdb's copy, which holds only in-frame ones; the method was immunoSEQ multiplex PCR. The sample comprises approximately 180,000 clones, roughly four fifths of which are singletons, and 4.8% rests with the top ten. The specimen sequenced was PBMCs. The receptor's source is a girl between 10 and 17 years old in good health and CMV-seropositive.

Here the CDR3 reads CASSPNGRAPGSNEKLFF. The CDR3 nucleotides read TGTGCCAGCTCACCAAATGGGAGGGCCCCGGGAAGTAATGAAAAACTGTTTTTT. V is TRBV18 and J is TRBJ1-4; D call uncertain. Germline assignment: CDR1 KGHSH and CDR2 LQKENI. Trimming left V 2 bases short and J 4 bases short, with 20 bases between. This CDR3 has 18 amino acids. Full variable domain (rest looked up from reference TRBV18 and TRBJ1-4): NAGVMQNPRHLVRRRGQEARLRCSPMKGHSHVYWYRQLPEEGLKFMVYLQKENIIDESGMPKERFSAEFPKEGPSILRIQQVVRGDSAAYFCASSPNGRAPGSNEKLFFGSGTQLSVL.